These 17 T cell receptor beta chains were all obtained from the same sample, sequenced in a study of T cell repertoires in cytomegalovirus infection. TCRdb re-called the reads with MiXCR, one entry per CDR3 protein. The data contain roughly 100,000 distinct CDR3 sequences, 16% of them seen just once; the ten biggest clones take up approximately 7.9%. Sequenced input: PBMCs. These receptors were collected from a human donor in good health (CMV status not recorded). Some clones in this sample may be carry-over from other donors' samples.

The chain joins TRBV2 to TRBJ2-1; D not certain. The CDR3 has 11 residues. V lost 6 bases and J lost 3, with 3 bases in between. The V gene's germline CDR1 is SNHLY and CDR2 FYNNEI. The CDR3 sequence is CASRRYNEQFF. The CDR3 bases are TGTGCCAGCAGACGCTACAATGAGCAGTTCTTC.

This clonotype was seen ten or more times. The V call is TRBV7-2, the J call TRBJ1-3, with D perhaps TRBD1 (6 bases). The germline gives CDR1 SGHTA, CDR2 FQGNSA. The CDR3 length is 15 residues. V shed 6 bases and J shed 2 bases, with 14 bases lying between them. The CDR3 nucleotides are TGTGCCAGCAGTTGGCGGGGGGCGGCTGGAAACACCATATATTTT. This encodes CASSWRGAAGNTIYF.

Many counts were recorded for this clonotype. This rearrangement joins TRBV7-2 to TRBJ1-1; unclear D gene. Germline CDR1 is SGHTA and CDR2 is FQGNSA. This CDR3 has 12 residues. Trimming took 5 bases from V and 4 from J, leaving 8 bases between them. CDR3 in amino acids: CASSLYGTEAFF. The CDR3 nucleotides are TGTGCCAGCAGCCTGTATGGCACTGAAGCTTTCTTT.

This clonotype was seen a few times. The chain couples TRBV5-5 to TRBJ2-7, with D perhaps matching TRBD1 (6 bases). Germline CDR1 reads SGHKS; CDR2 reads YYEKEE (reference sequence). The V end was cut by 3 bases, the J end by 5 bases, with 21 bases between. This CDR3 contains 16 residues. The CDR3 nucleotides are TGTGCCAGCAGCTCCTTCGGACAGCGGCTTGTTAACGAGCAGTACTTC. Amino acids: CASSSFGQRLVNEQYF.

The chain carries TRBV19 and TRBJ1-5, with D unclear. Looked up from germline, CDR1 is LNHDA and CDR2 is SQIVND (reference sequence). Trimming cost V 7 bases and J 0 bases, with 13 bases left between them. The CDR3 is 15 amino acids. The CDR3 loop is CASTMGRLSNQPQHF. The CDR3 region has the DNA TGTGCCAGTACCATGGGCCGTCTTAGCAATCAGCCCCAGCATTTT.

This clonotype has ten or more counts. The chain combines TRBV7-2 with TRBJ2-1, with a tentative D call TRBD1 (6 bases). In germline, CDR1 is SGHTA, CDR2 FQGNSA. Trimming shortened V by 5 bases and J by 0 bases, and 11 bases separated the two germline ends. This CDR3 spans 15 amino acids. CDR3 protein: CASSVQGSSYNEQFF. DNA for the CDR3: TGTGCCAGCAGCGTACAGGGTAGCTCCTACAATGAGCAGTTCTTC.

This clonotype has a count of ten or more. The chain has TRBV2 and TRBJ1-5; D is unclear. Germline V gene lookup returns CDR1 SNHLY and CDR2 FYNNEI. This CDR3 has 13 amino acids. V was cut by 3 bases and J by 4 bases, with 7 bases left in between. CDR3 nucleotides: TGTGCCAGCAGTGATCAGGCAAATCAGCCCCAGCATTTT. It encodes CASSDQANQPQHF.

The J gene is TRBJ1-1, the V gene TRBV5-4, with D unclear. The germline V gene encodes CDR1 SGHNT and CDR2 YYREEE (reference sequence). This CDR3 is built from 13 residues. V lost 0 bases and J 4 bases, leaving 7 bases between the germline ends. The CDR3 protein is CASSLGTVTEAFF. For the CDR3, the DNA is TGTGCCAGCAGCTTGGGAACAGTCACTGAAGCTTTCTTT.

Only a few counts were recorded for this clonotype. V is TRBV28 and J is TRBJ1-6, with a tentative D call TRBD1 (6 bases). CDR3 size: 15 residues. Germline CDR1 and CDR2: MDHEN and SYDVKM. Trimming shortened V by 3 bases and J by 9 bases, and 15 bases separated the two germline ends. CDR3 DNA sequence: TGTGCCAGCAGTTTTCTCGAGGGGGGGGGTTCACCCCTCCACTTT. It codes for CASSFLEGGGSPLHF.

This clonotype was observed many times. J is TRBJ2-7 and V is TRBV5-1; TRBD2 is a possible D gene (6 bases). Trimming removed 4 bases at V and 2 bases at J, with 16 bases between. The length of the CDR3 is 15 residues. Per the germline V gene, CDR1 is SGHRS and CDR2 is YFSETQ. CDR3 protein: CASSPGGGAAYEQYF. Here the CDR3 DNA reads TGCGCCAGCAGCCCTGGCGGAGGGGCAGCCTACGAGCAGTACTTC.

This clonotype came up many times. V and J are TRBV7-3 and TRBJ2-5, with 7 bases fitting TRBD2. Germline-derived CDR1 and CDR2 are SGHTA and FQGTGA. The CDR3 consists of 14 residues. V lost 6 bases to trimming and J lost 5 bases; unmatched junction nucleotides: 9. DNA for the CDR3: TGTGCCAGCAGTCCCAGCGGGGCGGCGGAGACCCAGTACTTC. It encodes CASSPSGAAETQYF. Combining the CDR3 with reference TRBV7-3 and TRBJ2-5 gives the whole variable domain GAGVSQTPSNKVTEKGKYVELRCDPISGHTALYWYRQSLGQGPEFLIYFQGTGAADDSGLPNDRFFAVRPEGSVSTLKIQRTERGDSAVYLCASSPSGAAETQYFGPGTRLLVL.

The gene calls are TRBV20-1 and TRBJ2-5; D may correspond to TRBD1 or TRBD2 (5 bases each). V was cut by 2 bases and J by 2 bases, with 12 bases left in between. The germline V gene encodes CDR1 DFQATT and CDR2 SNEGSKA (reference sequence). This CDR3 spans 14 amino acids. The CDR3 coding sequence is TGCAGTGCTAGACGGCCGGGGCGGCAAGAGACCCAGTACTTC. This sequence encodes CSARRPGRQETQYF.

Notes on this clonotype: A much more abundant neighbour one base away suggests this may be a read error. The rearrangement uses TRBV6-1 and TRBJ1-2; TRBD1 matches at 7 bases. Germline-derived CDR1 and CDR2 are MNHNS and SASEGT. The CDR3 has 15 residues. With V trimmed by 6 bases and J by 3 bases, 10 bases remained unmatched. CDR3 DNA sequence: TGTGCCAGCAGCGCTAGCATTACAGGGGACTATGGCTACACCTTC. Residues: CASSASITGDYGYTF.

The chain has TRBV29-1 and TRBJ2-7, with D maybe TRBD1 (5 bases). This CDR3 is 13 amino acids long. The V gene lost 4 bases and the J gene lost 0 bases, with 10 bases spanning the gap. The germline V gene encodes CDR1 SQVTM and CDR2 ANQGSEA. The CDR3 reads CSVVDSSSYEQYF. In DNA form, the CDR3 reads TGCAGCGTTGTCGACAGCAGCTCCTACGAGCAGTACTTC.

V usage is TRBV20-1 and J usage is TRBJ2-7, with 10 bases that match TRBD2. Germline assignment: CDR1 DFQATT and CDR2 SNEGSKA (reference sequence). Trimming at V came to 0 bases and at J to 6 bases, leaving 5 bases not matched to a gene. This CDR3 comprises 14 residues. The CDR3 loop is CSARDGRLAGEQYF. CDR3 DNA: TGCAGTGCTAGAGATGGGAGACTAGCGGGCGAGCAGTACTTC.

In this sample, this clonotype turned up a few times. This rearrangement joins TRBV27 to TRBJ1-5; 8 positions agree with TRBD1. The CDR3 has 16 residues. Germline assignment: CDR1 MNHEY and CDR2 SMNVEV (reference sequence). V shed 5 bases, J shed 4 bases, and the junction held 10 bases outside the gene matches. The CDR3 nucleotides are TGTGCCAGCAGTCCCCGACGACAGGGGTTAAATCAGCCCCAGCATTTT. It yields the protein CASSPRRQGLNQPQHF.

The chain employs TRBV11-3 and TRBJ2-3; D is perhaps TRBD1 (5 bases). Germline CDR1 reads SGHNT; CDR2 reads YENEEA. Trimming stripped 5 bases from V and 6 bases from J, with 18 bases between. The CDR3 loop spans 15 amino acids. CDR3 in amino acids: CASSLGRGRLDTQYF. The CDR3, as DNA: TGTGCCAGCAGCCTAGGAAGGGGTCGCTTGGATACGCAGTATTTT. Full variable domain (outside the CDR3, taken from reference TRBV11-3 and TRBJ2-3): EAGVVQSPRYKIIEKKQPVAFWCNPISGHNTLYWYLQNLGQGPELLIRYENEEAVDDSQLPKDRFSAERLKGVDSTLKIQPAELGDSAVYLCASSLGRGRLDTQYFGPGTRLTVL.